Listed here are 6 T cell receptor beta chains from one sample, sequenced in a study of preoperative IRX-2 immunotherapy in early breast cancer. The sample's treatment: preoperative locoregional IRX-2 cytokine immunotherapy. TCRdb keeps only in-frame clones here, not all; method: immunoSEQ multiplex PCR. Of 25,000 to 30,000 clones in the sample, 65% to 85% are singletons; the top ten hold approximately 3%. Specimen collection occurred from a patient treated with IRX-2 immunotherapy. The receptors derive from a human donor with breast cancer.

The table lists this clone with a few counts. The chain recombines TRBV11-3 with TRBJ1-1, with D tentatively TRBD1 (6 bases). This CDR3 comprises 16 residues. V shed 5 bases and J shed 4 bases, with 20 bases lying between them. Germline CDR1 SGHNT, CDR2 YENEEA. Here the CDR3 DNA reads TGTGCCAGCAGCCCACCGAGCCGGGGGGCGAGCACTGAAGCTTTCTTT. It translates to CASSPPSRGASTEAFF.

The V and J genes are TRBV29-1 and TRBJ2-7; D is perhaps TRBD1 (5 bases). Germline V lookup: CDR1 SQVTM, CDR2 ANQGSEA. The CDR3 is made up of 14 amino acids. Deletions cut 4 bases from V and 2 bases from J, with 15 bases between. CDR3 sequence reads: CSVARQLGAYEQYF. The CDR3 DNA reads TGCAGCGTTGCGAGACAGCTTGGGGCCTACGAGCAGTACTTC.

This clone was detected a few times. The chain is built from TRBV19 and TRBJ1-5, with D maybe TRBD1 (6 bases). Between the trimmed V and J ends, which lost 4 bases and 6 bases, there was a span of 16 bases. The germline V gene encodes CDR1 LNHDA and CDR2 SQIVND (reference sequence). The CDR3 runs to 15 residues. CDR3 DNA: TGTGCCAGTAGTACCGGTGGGGGGCGAGGTCAGCCCCAGCATTTT. Its protein is CASSTGGGRGQPQHF. The full variable domain, in which reference TRBV19 and TRBJ1-5 provide the parts outside the CDR3, is DGGITQSPKYLFRKEGQNVTLSCEQNLNHDAMYWYRQDPGQGLRLIYYSQIVNDFQKGDIAEGYSVSREKKESFPLTVTSAQKNPTAFYLCASSTGGGRGQPQHFGDGTRLSIL.

The chain uses TRBV19 and TRBJ2-5; the match to TRBD2 covers 13 bases. Germline V gene sequence: CDR1 LNHDA, CDR2 SQIVND (reference sequence). After removal of 7 bases from V and 9 bases from J, the junction contained 8 bases not matched to a gene. CDR3 length: 14 residues. The DNA of the CDR3 is TGTGCCAGTAAGACTAGCGGGAGGCAAGGGCCCCAGTACTTC. Its translation is CASKTSGRQGPQYF.

The chain combines TRBV5-1 with TRBJ2-5; the D call may be TRBD1 or TRBD2 (6 bases each). Germline-derived CDR1 and CDR2 are SGHRS and YFSETQ. The CDR3 length is 15 residues. V shed 4 bases and J shed 5 bases, with 18 bases lying between them. CDR3 sequence: CASSDGGGPGETQYF. DNA of the CDR3: TGCGCCAGCAGCGACGGTGGGGGGCCGGGGGAGACCCAGTACTTC.

The chain recombines TRBV15 with TRBJ2-1; TRBD2 matches at 9 bases. Germline V gene sequence: CDR1 LNHNV, CDR2 YYDKDF (reference sequence). Trimming at V came to 5 bases and at J to 3 bases, leaving 5 bases not matched to a gene. The length of the CDR3 is 15 residues. Here the CDR3 reads CATSRRLADYNEQFF. The CDR3 nucleotides are TGTGCCACCAGCCGCAGACTAGCGGACTACAATGAGCAGTTCTTC.